The entry below describes one T cell receptor beta chain. At least ten counts were recorded for this clonotype. Its binding antigen is unknown. Base qualities are missing; no much larger clone stands one base away. Ophthalmopathy patients had moderately to severely active disease, Clinical Activity Score of at least 3, NOSPECS grade of at least 4, and duration under 3 months. The study excluded patients with uncontrolled infections, other autoimmune diseases, pregnancy or lactation. Diagnoses were established on the basis of clinical symptoms, serum thyroxine and TRAb, thyroid ultrasound, and orbital computed tomography. PBMCs were separated from over 9 ml of fresh peripheral blood using Ficoll-Paque density gradient centrifugation. Trizol reagent was used to extract total RNA, and RNA quality was then checked on an Agilent 2100 Bioanalyzer. The data were obtained in a study of T cells in Graves' hyperthyroidism and ophthalmopathy (dated by TCRdb to about 2019). Concerning the study at large: Peripheral blood samples were taken at the time of initial diagnosis, prior to any treatment. To identify distinguishing TCR V-J signatures, a discovery cohort of some 99 patients was used, comprising roughly 45 with Graves' ophthalmopathy and around 60 with stable Graves' hyperthyroidism. Whether ophthalmopathy could be predicted prospectively was tested in an independent validation cohort made up of under 20 hyperthyroidism patients plus 17 patients who later progressed to ophthalmopathy. The roughly 94 discovery patients were randomly divided into training and test sets at a 7:3 ratio. In addition, the study compared T-cell repertoires in thyroid tissue and in blood from roughly six Graves' hyperthyroidism patients. Following sampling, methimazole starting at 30 mg daily was given to hyperthyroidism patients, and high-dose intravenous methylprednisolone was given to ophthalmopathy patients. The paper reports TCR Vbeta CDR3 sequencing of fewer than 150 peripheral blood samples: around 45 ophthalmopathy, about 75 hyperthyroidism and roughly 17 progressor patients.

The paper as a whole reports these results and caveats: Most expanded thyroid clonotypes (frequency above 0.001) were also detected in blood, a finding suggesting that blood repertoires may reflect thyroid immune responses. Sample size was not statistically predetermined, and investigators were not blinded to group allocation. During validation, the model predicted progression to ophthalmopathy a median of approximately six months ahead of onset, with almost 71% sensitivity and roughly 75% specificity. A model built on a 13 V-J signature distinguished ophthalmopathy from stable hyperthyroidism, reaching around 87% sensitivity and under 84% specificity in cross-validation and 80%/75% in testing.

CDR1 SNHLY and CDR2 FYNNEI are derived from the germline V gene. The CDR3 measures 15 amino acids from cysteine to phenylalanine. Only the CDR3 portion is preserved as DNA: 45 bases, with reading frame beginning at the first base. Clipping removes 5 bases from V and 4 bases from J, with 9 as the unmatched junction base count. TCR beta CDR3 regions were amplified from RNA transcripts. The first round of RT-PCR for the TCR CDR3 was performed with the HTBI primer set and the Qiagen OneStep RT-PCR kit. The libraries were constructed in a second round of multiplex PCR and then size-selected and purified. The libraries were sequenced on an Illumina HiSeq2000 using paired-end 100 bp reads. Under the source paper's analysis protocol: SOAPnuke was used to process the raw data, with reads discarded if the reads contained adapters or uncalled bases, had a mean Phred below 15, or lacked an exact constant-primer or identifier match. COPE v1.2.5 was used to merge the high-quality paired reads, and each unique nucleotide sequence was defined as a clonotype. Clonotypes were aligned to IMGT TRBV, TRBD and TRBJ reference segments using MiTCR v1.1. The analysis was restricted to V-J combinations with a frequency above 0.0001, which together covered about 99% of the repertoires. A TCS score was defined as the ratio between F50 (clonal expansion) and ExV (chaos), using BLOSUM62-based TCRdist between CDR3 peptides within each V-J. Welch's t-statistics and random forest reduced 514 V-J features to 13, which were used in a naive Bayes classifier (R e1071). The public reads were run again by TCRdb, first through fastp at Q25 and then through MiXCR, and only productive beta chains were kept. Under each unique CDR3 protein, matching rows form one entry showing the most common genes and DNA. These V and J calls are TCRdb output, not the study's own analysis. For this sample there are 500,000 to 800,000 distinct CDR3 sequences; 13% to 15% appear just once. About an eighth of the sample lies in the top ten.

Rearrangement joined TRBV2 to TRBJ2-7; 9 nucleotides in the junction match TRBD2. Sequencing was performed on blood. The receptor was derived from a woman aged 50 to 65 with Graves' ophthalmopathy. The encoded CDR3 is CASSPRSTSGYEQYF. The nucleotide sequence is given as TGTGCCAGCAGTCCCAGATCGACTAGCGGTTACGAGCAGTACTTC.